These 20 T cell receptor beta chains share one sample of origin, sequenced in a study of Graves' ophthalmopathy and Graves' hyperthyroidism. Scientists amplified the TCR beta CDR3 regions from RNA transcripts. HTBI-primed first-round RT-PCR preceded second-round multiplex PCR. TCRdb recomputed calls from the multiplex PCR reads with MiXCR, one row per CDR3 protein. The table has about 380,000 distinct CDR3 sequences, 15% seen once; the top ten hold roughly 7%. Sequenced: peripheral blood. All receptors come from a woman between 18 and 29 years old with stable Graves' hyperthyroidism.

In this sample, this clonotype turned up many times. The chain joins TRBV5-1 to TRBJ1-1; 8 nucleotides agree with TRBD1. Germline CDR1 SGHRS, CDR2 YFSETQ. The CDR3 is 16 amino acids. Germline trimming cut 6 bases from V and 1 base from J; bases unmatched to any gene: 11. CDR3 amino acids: CASKRETGARNTEAFF. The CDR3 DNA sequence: TGCGCCAGCAAGCGGGAGACAGGGGCCAGGAACACTGAAGCTTTCTTT. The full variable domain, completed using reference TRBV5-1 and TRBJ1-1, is KAGVTQTPRYLIKTRGQQVTLSCSPISGHRSVSWYQQTPGQGLQFLFEYFSETQRNKGNFPGRFSGRQFSNSRSEMNVSTLELGDSALYLCASKRETGARNTEAFFGQGTRLTVV.

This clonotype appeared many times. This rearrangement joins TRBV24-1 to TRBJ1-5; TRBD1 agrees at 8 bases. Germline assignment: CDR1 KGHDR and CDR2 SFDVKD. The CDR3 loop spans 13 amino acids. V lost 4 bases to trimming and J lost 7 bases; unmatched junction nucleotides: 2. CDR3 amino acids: CATSDHRGQPQHF. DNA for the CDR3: TGTGCCACCAGTGACCACAGGGGGCAGCCCCAGCATTTT.

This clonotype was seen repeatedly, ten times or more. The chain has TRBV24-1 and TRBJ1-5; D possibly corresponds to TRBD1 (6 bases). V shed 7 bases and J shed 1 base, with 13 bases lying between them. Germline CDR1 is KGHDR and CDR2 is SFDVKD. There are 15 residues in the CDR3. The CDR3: CATSSGGRSNQPQHF. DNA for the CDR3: TGTGCCACCAGCTCCGGGGGGCGCAGCAATCAGCCCCAGCATTTT.

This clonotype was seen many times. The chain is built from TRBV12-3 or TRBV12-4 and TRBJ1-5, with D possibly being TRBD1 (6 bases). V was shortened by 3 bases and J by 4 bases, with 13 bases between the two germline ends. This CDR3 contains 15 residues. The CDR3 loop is CASSLHSGANQPQHF. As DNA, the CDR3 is TGTGCCAGCAGTTTGCACTCAGGGGCAAATCAGCCCCAGCATTTT.

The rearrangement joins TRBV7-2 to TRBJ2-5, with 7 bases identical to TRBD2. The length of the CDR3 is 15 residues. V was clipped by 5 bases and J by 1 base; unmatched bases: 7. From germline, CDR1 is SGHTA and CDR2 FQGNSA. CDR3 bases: TGTGCCAGCAGCAATCAGCGGGGCCCCCAAGAGACCCAGTACTTC. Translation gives CASSNQRGPQETQYF.

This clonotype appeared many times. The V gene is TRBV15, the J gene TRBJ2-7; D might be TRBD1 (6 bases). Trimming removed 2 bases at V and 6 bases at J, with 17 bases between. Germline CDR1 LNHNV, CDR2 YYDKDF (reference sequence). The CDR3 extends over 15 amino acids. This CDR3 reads CATSRSTSGTSEQYF. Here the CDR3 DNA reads TGTGCCACCAGCAGATCCACATCCGGGACAAGCGAGCAGTACTTC.

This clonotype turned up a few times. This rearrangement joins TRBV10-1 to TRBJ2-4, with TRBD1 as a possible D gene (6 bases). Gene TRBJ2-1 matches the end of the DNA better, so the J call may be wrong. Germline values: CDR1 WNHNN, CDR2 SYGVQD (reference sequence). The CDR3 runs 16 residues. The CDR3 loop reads CASSESGALARNEQFF. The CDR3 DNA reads TGCGCCAGCAGTGAGTCGGGGGCGTTAGCGAGGAATGAGCAGTTCTTC.

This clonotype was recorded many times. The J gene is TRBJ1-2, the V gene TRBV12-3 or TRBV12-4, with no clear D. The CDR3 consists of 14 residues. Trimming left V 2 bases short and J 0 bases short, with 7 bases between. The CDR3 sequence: CASSLYTTNYGYTF. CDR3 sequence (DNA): TGTGCCAGCAGTTTATACACGACTAACTATGGCTACACCTTC.

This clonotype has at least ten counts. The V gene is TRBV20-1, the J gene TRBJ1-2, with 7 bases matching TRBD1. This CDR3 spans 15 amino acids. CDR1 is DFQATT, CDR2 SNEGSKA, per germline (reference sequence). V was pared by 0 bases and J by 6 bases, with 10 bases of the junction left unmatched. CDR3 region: CSARDLGGTADGYTF. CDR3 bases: TGCAGTGCTAGAGACCTCGGCGGGACAGCGGATGGCTACACCTTC.

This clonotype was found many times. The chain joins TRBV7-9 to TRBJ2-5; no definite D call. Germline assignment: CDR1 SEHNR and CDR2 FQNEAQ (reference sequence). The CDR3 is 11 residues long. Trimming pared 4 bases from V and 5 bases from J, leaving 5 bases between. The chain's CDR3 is CASSSSETQYF. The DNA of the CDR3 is TGTGCCAGCAGCTCCAGCGAGACCCAGTACTTC.

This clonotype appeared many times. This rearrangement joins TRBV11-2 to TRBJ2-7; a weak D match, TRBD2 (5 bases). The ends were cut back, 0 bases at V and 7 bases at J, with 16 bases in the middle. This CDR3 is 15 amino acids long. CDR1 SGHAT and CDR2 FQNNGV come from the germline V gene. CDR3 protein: CASSLEARALREQYF. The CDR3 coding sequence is TGTGCCAGCAGCTTAGAGGCGCGGGCCTTACGGGAGCAGTACTTC. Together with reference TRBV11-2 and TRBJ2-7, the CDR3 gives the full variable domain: EAGVAQSPRYKIIEKRQSVAFWCNPISGHATLYWYQQILGQGPKLLIQFQNNGVVDDSQLPKDRFSAERLKGVDSTLKIQPAKLEDSAVYLCASSLEARALREQYFGPGTRLTVT.

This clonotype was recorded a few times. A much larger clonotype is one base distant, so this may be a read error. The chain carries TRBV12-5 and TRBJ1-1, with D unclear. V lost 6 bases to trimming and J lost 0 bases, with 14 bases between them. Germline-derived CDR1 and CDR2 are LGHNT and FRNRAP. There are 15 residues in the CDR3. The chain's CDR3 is CASGPIGVMNTEAFF. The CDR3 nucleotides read TGTGCTAGTGGCCCCATAGGTGTTATGAACACTGAAGCTTTCTTT.

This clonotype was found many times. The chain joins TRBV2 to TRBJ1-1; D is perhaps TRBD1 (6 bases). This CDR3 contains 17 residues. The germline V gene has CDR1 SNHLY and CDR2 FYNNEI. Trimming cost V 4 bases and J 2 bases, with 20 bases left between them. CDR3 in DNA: TGTGCCAGCAGTGTAGGTGTTGGACAGAGGACTAACACTGAAGCTTTCTTT. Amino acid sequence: CASSVGVGQRTNTEAFF.

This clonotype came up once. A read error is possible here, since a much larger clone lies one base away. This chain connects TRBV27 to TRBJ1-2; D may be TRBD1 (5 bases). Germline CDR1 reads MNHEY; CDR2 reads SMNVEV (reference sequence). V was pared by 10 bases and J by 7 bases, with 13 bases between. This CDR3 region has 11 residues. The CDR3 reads CAIQLGGGYTF. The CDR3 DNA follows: TGTGCCATTCAACTCGGGGGTGGCTACACCTTC.

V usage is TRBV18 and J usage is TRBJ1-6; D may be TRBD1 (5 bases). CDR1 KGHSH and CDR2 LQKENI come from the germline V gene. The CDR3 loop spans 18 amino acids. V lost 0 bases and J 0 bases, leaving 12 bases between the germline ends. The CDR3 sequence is CASSPPGRGSSYNSPLHF. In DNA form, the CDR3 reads TGTGCCAGCTCACCACCGGGTCGGGGGAGCTCCTATAATTCACCCCTCCACTTT.

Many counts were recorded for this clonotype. The CDR3 nucleotides read TGCAGTGCTGGCGCCGGAGAGCAGTACTTC. Amino acid sequence: CSAGAGEQYF. The rearrangement uses TRBV20-1 and TRBJ2-7; no firm D call. Germline V gene sequence: CDR1 DFQATT, CDR2 SNEGSKA (reference sequence). V was cut by 5 bases and J by 7 bases, with 9 bases left in between. The CDR3 is 10 amino acids.

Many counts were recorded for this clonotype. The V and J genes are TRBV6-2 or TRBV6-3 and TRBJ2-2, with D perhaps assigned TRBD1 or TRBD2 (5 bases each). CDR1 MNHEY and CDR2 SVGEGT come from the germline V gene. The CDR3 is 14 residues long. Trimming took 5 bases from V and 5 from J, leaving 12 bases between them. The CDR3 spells CASSTRDGTGELFF. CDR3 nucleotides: TGTGCCAGCAGTACACGGGACGGGACCGGGGAGCTGTTTTTT.

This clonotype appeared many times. The CDR3 loop reads CASSFSVRGQGAGVQNEQYF. Here the CDR3 DNA reads TGTGCCAGCAGTTTTTCGGTTCGAGGACAGGGGGCTGGGGTCCAAAACGAGCAGTACTTC. The V gene is TRBV27, the J gene TRBJ2-7, with 11 bases aligning to TRBD1. V shed 3 bases and J 5 bases; nucleotides not matched to a gene: 21. CDR1 MNHEY and CDR2 SMNVEV come from the germline V gene (reference sequence). There are 20 residues in the CDR3.

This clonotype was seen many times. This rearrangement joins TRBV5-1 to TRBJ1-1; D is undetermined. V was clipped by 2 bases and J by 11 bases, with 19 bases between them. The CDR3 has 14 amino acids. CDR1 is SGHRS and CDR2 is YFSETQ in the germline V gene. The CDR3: CASSFAEGRGWAFF. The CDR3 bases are TGCGCCAGCAGCTTCGCTGAAGGCCGAGGGTGGGCTTTCTTT.

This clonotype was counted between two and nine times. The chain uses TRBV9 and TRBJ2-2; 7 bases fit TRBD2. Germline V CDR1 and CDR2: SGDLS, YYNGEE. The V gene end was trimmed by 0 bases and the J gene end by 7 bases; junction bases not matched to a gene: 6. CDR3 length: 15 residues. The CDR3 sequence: CASSVVGGPGGELFF. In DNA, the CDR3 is TGTGCCAGCAGCGTAGTGGGAGGGCCCGGCGGGGAGCTGTTTTTT.